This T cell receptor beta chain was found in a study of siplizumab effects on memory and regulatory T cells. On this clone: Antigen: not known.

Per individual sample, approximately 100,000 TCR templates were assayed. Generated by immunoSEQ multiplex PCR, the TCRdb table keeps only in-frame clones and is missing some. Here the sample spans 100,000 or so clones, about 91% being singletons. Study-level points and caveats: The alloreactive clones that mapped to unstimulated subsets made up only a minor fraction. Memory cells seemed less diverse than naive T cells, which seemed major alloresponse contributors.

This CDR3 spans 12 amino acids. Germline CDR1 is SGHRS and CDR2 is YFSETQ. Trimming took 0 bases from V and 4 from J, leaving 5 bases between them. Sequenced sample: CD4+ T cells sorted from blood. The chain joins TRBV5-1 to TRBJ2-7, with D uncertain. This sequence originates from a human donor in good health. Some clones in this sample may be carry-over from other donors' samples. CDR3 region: CASSLVRYEQYF. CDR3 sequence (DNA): TGCGCCAGCAGCTTGGTTCGGTACGAGCAGTACTTC.